The T cell receptor beta chain under discussion was sequenced for a study of blood T cell repertoires in COVID-19. Produced via immunoSEQ multiplex PCR; TCRdb's table is partial and in-frame only. The table records 130,000 to 150,000 clones, 88% of them present only once. CDR1 is SNHLY, CDR2 FYNNEI, per germline. The CDR3 spans 14 residues. V shed 5 bases and J 7 bases; nucleotides not matched to a gene: 10. This TCR was recovered from a human donor in a cohort sampled during active COVID-19. Sequenced: peripheral blood. The chain is built from TRBV2 and TRBJ1-2, with TRBD1 matching 7 bases. This chain's CDR3 is CASSIRQEGAGYTF. The DNA for the CDR3 is TGTGCCAGCAGTATACGACAGGAGGGGGCTGGCTACACCTTC.